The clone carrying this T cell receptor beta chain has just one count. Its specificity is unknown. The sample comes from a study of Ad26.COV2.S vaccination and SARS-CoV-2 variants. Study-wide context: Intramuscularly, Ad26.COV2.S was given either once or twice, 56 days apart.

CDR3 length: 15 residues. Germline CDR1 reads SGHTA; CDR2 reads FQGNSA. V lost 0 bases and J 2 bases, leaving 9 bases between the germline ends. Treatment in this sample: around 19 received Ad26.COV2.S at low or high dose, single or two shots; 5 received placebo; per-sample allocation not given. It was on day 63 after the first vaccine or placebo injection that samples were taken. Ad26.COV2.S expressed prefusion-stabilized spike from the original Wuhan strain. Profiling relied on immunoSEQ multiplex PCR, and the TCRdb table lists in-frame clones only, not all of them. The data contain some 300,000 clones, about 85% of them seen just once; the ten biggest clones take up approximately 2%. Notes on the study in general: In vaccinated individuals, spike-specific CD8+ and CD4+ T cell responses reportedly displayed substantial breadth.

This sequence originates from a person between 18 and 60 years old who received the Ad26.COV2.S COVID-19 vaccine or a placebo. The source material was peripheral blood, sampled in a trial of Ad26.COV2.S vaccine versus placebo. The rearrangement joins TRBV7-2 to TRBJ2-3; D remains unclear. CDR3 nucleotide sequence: TGTGCCAGCAGCTTAGCGAGGCCCTACACAGATACGCAGTATTTT. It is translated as CASSLARPYTDTQYF.